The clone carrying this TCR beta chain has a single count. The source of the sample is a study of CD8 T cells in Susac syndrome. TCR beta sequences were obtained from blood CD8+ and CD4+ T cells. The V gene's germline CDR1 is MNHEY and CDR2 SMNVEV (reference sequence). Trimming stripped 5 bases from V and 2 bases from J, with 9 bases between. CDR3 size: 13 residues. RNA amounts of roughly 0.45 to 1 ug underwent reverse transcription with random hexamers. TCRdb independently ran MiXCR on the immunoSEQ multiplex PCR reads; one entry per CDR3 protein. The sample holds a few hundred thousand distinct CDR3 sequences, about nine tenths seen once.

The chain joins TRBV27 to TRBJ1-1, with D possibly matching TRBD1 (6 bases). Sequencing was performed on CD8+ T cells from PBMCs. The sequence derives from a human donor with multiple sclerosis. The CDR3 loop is CASSKGHNTEAFF. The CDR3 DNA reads TGTGCCAGCAGTAAGGGACATAACACTGAAGCTTTCTTT.